This TCR beta chain is drawn from a study of Ad26.COV2.S vaccination and SARS-CoV-2 variants. Profiling relied on immunoSEQ multiplex PCR, and the TCRdb table lists in-frame clones only, not all of them. Here the sample spans about 350,000 clones, about 90% being singletons. The CDR3 loop spans 12 amino acids. The germline V gene has CDR1 SGHAT and CDR2 FQNNGV. V lost 1 base and J lost 12, with 10 bases in between. As to this clone: Its cognate antigen is unknown.

Study-wide findings and caveats: The breadth of spike-specific CD8+ and CD4+ T cell responses after vaccination was reportedly substantial. For non-spike TCRs, breadth in vaccine recipients resembled that in placebo recipients. Ad26.COV2.S recipients had broader spike-specific TCRs (P = 0.0014).

This specimen consisted of peripheral blood, obtained after recovery from COVID-19. This receptor was identified in a human donor who had recovered from COVID-19. The genes are TRBV11-2 and TRBJ2-1; D might be TRBD1 (5 bases). The CDR3 region has the DNA TGTGCCAGCAGCTTAGGACAGAACGGGCAGTTCTTC. Its protein is CASSLGQNGQFF.